This TCR beta chain comes out of a study of beta chain features in type 1 diabetes. Germline CDR1 reads SGHTA; CDR2 reads FQGNSA. V was cut by 5 bases and J by 8 bases, with 21 bases left in between. The CDR3 totals 15 residues. This clone was counted only a few times. Its antigen is undetermined. Whole-study findings and limits: Patients and controls would be equally affected if PCR favored shorter templates. When Type 1 diabetes patients were examined, their TCRB CDR3s proved moderately but significantly shorter in all four CD4+ subsets. A definitive answer on HLA type influencing TCRB rearrangement was not reached here.

Via the markers CD45RO/CCR7/CD25/CD127/CD95/CD27, stem cell-like memory, regulatory, central memory and naive CD4+ cells were sorted. Every isolated RNA sample was fully reverse transcribed, so sequencing captured expressed TCRB transcripts. The assay was immunoSEQ multiplex PCR, and TCRdb's table has in-frame clones only and misses some. The sample comprises over 200,000 clones, under 13% of which are singletons, and 0.017% rests with the top ten. The sequenced sample was naive CD4+ T cells from blood. The chain has TRBV7-2 and TRBJ1-2; D is possibly TRBD1 (5 bases). The source of this sequence is a man aged 25-45 years with type 1 diabetes. The CDR3 protein is CASSDYRVSGEGYTF. The CDR3 coding sequence is TGTGCCAGCAGCGATTATAGGGTCTCGGGGGAGGGCTACACCTTC.